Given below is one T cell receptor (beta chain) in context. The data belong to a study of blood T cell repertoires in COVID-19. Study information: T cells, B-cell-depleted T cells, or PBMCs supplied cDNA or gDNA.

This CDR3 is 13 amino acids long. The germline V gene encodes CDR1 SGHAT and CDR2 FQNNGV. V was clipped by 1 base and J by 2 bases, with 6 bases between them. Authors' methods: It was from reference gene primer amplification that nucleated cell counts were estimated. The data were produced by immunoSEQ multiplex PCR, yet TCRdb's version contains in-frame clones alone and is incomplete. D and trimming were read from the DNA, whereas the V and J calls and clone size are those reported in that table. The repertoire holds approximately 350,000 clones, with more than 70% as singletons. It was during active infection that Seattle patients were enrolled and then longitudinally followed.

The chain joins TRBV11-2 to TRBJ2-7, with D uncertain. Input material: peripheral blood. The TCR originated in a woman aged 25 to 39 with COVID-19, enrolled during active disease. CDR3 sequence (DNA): TGTGCCAGCAGCTTAGCCTCCGCCTACGAGCAGTACGTC. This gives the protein CASSLASAYEQYV.